The rows below give T cell receptor beta chains drawn from one sample of a study of early T cells in non-severe SARS-CoV-2 infection. TCRdb called the 5' RACE reads again in MiXCR, with one record for every CDR3 protein. The sample carries about 43,000 distinct CDR3 sequences, about a tenth recorded once. The sequencing sample was made of whole blood. The source of these receptors is an adult who was a healthcare worker with PCR-confirmed SARS-CoV-2 infection or an uninfected control (not recorded which). CDR3s include the opening cysteine and the closing phenylalanine or tryptophan. D genes are given only for firm matches. Size tells how often a clone was seen (once, few, many) or the class of an expanded clone, and some rows leave it out.

14 - TRBJ2-3 TRBV7-9 - TGTGCCAGCAGCTTAGTACAGAACACAGATACGCAGTATTTT CASSLVQNTDTQYF
14 TRBD2 TRBJ2-7 TRBV29-1 - TGCAGCGCCAGGACTAGCGGGGGCCCCTACGAGCAGTACTTC CSARTSGGPYEQYF
16 - TRBJ1-1 TRBV4-3 - TGCGCCAGCAGCCAAGGCGGGAAGAACTGGGACACTGAAGCTTTCTTT CASSQGGKNWDTEAFF
12 - TRBJ1-5 TRBV12-3/TRBV12-4 many TGTGCCAGCAGCTCGCCCGGGCAGCCCCAGCATTTT CASSSPGQPQHF
14 - TRBJ2-3 TRBV18 medium-sized TGTGCCAGCTCACCCCCCGTACCCACAGATACGCAGTATTTT CASSPPVPTDTQYF
14 TRBD1 TRBJ2-5 TRBV20-1 - TGCAGTGCGCCAGGGGACAGGGTCCGAGAGACCCAGTACTTC CSAPGDRVRETQYF
14 - TRBJ2-3 TRBV2 - TGTGCCAGCAGTGACCCTCGGAGTCTGTGTACGCAGTATTTT CASSDPRSLCTQYF
15 - TRBJ1-4 TRBV4-2 - TGTGCCAGCAGCCAAGACGCAGCTGGTAATGAAAAACTGTTTTTT CASSQDAAGNEKLFF
14 TRBD1 TRBJ1-6 TRBV12-3/TRBV12-4 many TGTGCCAGCAGGTCTGACAGGGACGATTCACCCCTCCACTTT CASRSDRDDSPLHF
13 - TRBJ1-2 TRBV19 many TGTGCCAGCATCCAGGGCTTTAACTATGGCTACACCTTC CASIQGFNYGYTF
15 - TRBJ2-5 TRBV2 few TGTGCCAGCAGTATCCTGACGGGGCCCGAGGGGACCCAGTACTTC CASSILTGPEGTQYF
15 - TRBJ1-4 TRBV12-3/TRBV12-4 few TGTGCCAGCAGTTTGTCGGGAACTACTAATGAAAAACTGTTTTTT CASSLSGTTNEKLFF
15 TRBD1 TRBJ1-1 TRBV14 - TGTGCCAGCAGCCAGGCGGGCGGGGGGACAGTGCTCGCTTTCTTT CASSQAGGGTVLAFF
14 - TRBJ2-2 TRBV20-1 many TGCAGTGCGGCGCCTAGTGCGGGGACCGGGGAGCTGTTTTTT CSAAPSAGTGELFF
15 TRBD1 TRBJ2-5 TRBV19 many TGTGCCAGTACCCCTACCGGGACAGGAAGAGAGACCCAGTACTTC CASTPTGTGRETQYF
15 TRBD2 TRBJ2-2 TRBV7-6 many TGTGCCAGTACTAGCGGACCTAGGAACACCGGGGAGCTGTTTTTT CASTSGPRNTGELFF
15 TRBD1 TRBJ2-5 TRBV20-1 many TGCAGTGCTAGACCGGGACAGGGGCGTGTTGAGACCCAGTACTTC CSARPGQGRVETQYF
12 TRBD1 TRBJ1-1 TRBV18 - TGTGCCAGCTCACCAGGACAGGCTGAAGCTTTCTTT CASSPGQAEAFF
11 - TRBJ2-7 TRBV7-9 - TGTGCCAGCAGCTTCCAGGAGGCTTGGTACTTC CASSFQEAWYF
15 TRBD1 TRBJ2-7 TRBV4-2 few TGTGCCAGCAGCCCACTGGAACAGGGGGTCTACGAGCAGTACTTC CASSPLEQGVYEQYF